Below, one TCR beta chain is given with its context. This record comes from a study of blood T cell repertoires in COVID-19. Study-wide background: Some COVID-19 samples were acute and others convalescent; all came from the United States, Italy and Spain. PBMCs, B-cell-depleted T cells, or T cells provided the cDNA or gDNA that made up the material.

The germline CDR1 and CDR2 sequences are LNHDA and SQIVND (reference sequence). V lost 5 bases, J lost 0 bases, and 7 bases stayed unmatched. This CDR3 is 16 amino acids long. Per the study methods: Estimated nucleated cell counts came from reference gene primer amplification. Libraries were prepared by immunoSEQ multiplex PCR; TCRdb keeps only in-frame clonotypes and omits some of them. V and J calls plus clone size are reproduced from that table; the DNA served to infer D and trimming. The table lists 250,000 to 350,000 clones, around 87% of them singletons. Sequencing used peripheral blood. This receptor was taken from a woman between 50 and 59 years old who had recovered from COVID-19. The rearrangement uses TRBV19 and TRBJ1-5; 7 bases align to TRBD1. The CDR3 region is CASSPRQGFSNQPQHF. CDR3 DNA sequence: TGTGCCAGTAGTCCACGACAGGGCTTTAGCAATCAGCCCCAGCATTTT.